These 29 T cell receptor beta chains were sequenced from one sample in a study of T cells in Graves' hyperthyroidism and ophthalmopathy. RNA transcripts yielded amplified TCR beta CDR3 regions. Initially, a first-round RT-PCR of the TCR CDR3 employed the HTBI primer set. TCRdb used MiXCR to reprocess the multiplex PCR reads, holding one entry per CDR3 protein. In the table there are around 340,000 distinct CDR3 sequences, about a sixth of which are singletons. The sample was blood. The receptors were sampled from a woman between 25 and 40 years old with Graves' hyperthyroidism that later progressed to Graves' ophthalmopathy.

This clonotype was observed many times. This chain uses TRBV28 with TRBJ2-5; a weak D match, TRBD2 (6 bases). V was clipped by 7 bases and J by 4 bases, with 13 bases between them. Germline lookup yields CDR1 MDHEN and CDR2 SYDVKM. The CDR3 consists of 13 residues. For the CDR3, the DNA is TGTGCCAGCATGCCTAGCGTAGTAGAGACCCAGTACTTC. This translates into CASMPSVVETQYF.

The sample holds many counts of this clonotype. V usage is TRBV27 and J usage is TRBJ1-5, with 8 bases aligning to TRBD1. This CDR3 is built from 17 residues. Germline values: CDR1 MNHEY, CDR2 SMNVEV (reference sequence). V dropped 2 bases and J dropped 0; count of bases not matched to a gene: 6. For the CDR3, the DNA is TGTGCCAGCAGTTTACTGGGGGGACAGGATAGCAATCAGCCCCAGCATTTT. As protein: CASSLLGGQDSNQPQHF.

The table lists this clonotype with many counts. The rearrangement joins TRBV19 to TRBJ1-5; 10 nucleotides agree with TRBD1. The trim removed 0 bases at V and 1 base at J, leaving 3 bases unmatched. The CDR3 length is 17 residues. Germline values: CDR1 LNHDA, CDR2 SQIVND (reference sequence). In DNA, the CDR3 is TGTGCCAGTAGTATAGAGACAGGGGGCTACAGCAATCAGCCCCAGCATTTT. Protein sequence: CASSIETGGYSNQPQHF.

This clonotype was recorded at least ten times. This chain joins TRBV27 and TRBJ2-7; D is uncertain. CDR3 length: 14 amino acids. In germline, CDR1 is MNHEY, CDR2 SMNVEV (reference sequence). Between the trimmed V and J ends, which lost 2 bases and 0 bases, there was a span of 8 bases. The CDR3, as DNA: TGTGCCAGCAGTTTACGGCGGAGCTCCTACGAGCAGTACTTC. The encoded protein is CASSLRRSSYEQYF.

The gene calls are TRBV24-1 and TRBJ2-2; D ambiguous. The germline V gene encodes CDR1 KGHDR and CDR2 SFDVKD. V lost 2 bases and J 1 base, leaving 4 bases between the germline ends. The CDR3 runs 14 residues. CDR3 residues: CATSDYRNTGELFF. In nucleotides, the CDR3 is TGTGCCACCAGTGATTACAGGAACACCGGGGAGCTGTTTTTT.

Ten or more counts support this clonotype. The chain employs TRBV7-9 and TRBJ1-1; D gene ambiguous. The germline CDR1 and CDR2 sequences are SEHNR and FQNEAQ (reference sequence). Trimming took 2 bases from V and 3 from J, leaving 10 bases between them. This CDR3 is 14 amino acids long. CDR3 nucleotide sequence: TGTGCCAGCAGCTTATCAATGCGCGACACTGAAGCTTTCTTT. Translating gives CASSLSMRDTEAFF. The whole variable domain, remainder taken from reference TRBV7-9 and TRBJ1-1, is DTGVSQNPRHKITKRGQNVTFRCDPISEHNRLYWYRQTLGQGPEFLTYFQNEAQLEKSRLLSDRFSAERPKGSFSTLEIQRTEQGDSAMYLCASSLSMRDTEAFFGQGTRLTVV.

This rearrangement joins TRBV2 to TRBJ1-1, with D uncertain. The germline V gene has CDR1 SNHLY and CDR2 FYNNEI. CDR3 size: 13 residues. V was clipped by 3 bases and J by 3 bases, with 8 bases between them. Here the CDR3 DNA reads TGTGCCAGCAGTGAGTGGGAGGACACTGAAGCTTTCTTT. This codes for CASSEWEDTEAFF. Full variable domain (rest looked up from reference TRBV2 and TRBJ1-1): EPEVTQTPSHQVTQMGQEVILRCVPISNHLYFYWYRQILGQKVEFLVSFYNNEISEKSEIFDDQFSVERPDGSNFTLKIRSTKLEDSAMYFCASSEWEDTEAFFGQGTRLTVV.

This clonotype was counted at least ten times. The chain couples TRBV27 to TRBJ1-6; D unclear. The CDR3 totals 15 residues. Per germline, CDR1 MNHEY and CDR2 SMNVEV (reference sequence). The V gene lost 3 bases and the J gene lost 4 bases, with 10 bases spanning the gap. CDR3 bases: TGTGCCAGCAGTTTTATTGGCAAATATAATTCACCCCTCCACTTT. Amino acids: CASSFIGKYNSPLHF.

This clonotype has just a few counts. No conserved phenylalanine or tryptophan ends this CDR3, so it is likely a read error. This chain joins TRBV2 and TRBJ1-1; D is unresolved. This CDR3 has 14 amino acids. The germline V and J ends were trimmed by 6 bases and 2 bases, with 13 bases remaining between them. In germline, CDR1 is SNHLY, CDR2 FYNNEI. This CDR3 reads CASSPRGRNTEAFL. Here the CDR3 DNA reads TGTGCCAGCAGCCCGCGAGGCCGAAACACTGAAGCTTTCCTT.

This clonotype was counted a few times. This rearrangement joins TRBV5-1 to TRBJ2-7; TRBD2 is a possible D gene (6 bases). Trimming removed 5 bases from V and 1 base from J, with 16 bases in between. Germline CDR1 SGHRS, CDR2 YFSETQ. This CDR3 contains 15 residues. The CDR3 loop reads CASRAEGRSSYEQYF. The CDR3 DNA is TGCGCCAGCAGGGCGGAGGGACGCTCATCCTACGAGCAGTACTTC.

This clonotype was observed many times. The chain recombines TRBV29-1 with TRBJ1-1, with D hard to call. The V end was cut by 4 bases, the J end by 1 base, with 19 bases between. The CDR3 spans 16 residues. The germline V gene encodes CDR1 SQVTM and CDR2 ANQGSEA. CDR3 loop: CSVADHHRGANTEAFF. The CDR3 region has the DNA TGCAGCGTTGCCGATCACCACAGAGGCGCGAACACTGAAGCTTTCTTT.

This clonotype was found many times. The gene calls are TRBV27 and TRBJ2-2, with D hard to call. Germline V gene sequence: CDR1 MNHEY, CDR2 SMNVEV (reference sequence). The CDR3 sequence is 14 residues long. V dropped 5 bases and J dropped 8 bases, with 15 bases sitting between them. Written as DNA, the CDR3 is TGTGCCAGCAGTGCATGGACGGCCAGTGGGGAGCTGTTTTTT. Protein sequence: CASSAWTASGELFF.

CDR3 in DNA: TGCGCCAGCAGCCAAGTCTCGGGTCAGCCCCAGCATTTT. Protein: CASSQVSGQPQHF. The V call is TRBV4-1, the J call TRBJ1-5; D unresolved. Trimming removed 1 base at V and 6 bases at J, with 7 bases between. CDR1 and CDR2 (germline): MGHRA, YSYEKL. The CDR3 extends over 13 amino acids.

This clonotype was counted a few times. The genes are TRBV29-1 and TRBJ2-7; 9 bases are shared with TRBD1. The CDR3 consists of 12 residues. Germline V gene data show CDR1 as SQVTM and CDR2 as ANQGSEA. Unmatched junction bases numbered 3, after V lost 6 bases and J lost 3 bases. Here the CDR3 DNA reads TGCAGCGTCCGGGACAGGGTCTACGAGCAGTACTTC. Translation: CSVRDRVYEQYF.

This clonotype occurred many times. The rearrangement links TRBV7-9 to TRBJ2-1; 8 nucleotides line up with TRBD2. CDR3 size: 16 residues. Germline trimming cut 2 bases from V and 5 bases from J; bases unmatched to any gene: 8. Germline V gene data show CDR1 as SEHNR and CDR2 as FQNEAQ (reference sequence). CDR3 sequence reads: CASSLNSGTSNNEQFF. The CDR3 bases are TGTGCCAGCAGCTTAAATTCCGGGACTAGTAACAATGAGCAGTTCTTC.

There are a few counts of this clonotype. One end of the junction does not line up with germline, which may come from a read error. The CDR3, as DNA: TGTGCCAGCAGCCAACGGGGCTCCGACGAGCAGTACTTC. Translation: CASSQRGSDEQYF. The chain couples TRBV3-1 to TRBJ2-7; perhaps D is TRBD1 or TRBD2 (5 bases each). CDR3 length equals 13 residues. From germline, CDR1 is LGHDT and CDR2 YNNKEL (reference sequence).

This clonotype was found many times. The V and J genes are TRBV11-2 and TRBJ2-1; TRBD1 might be the D (5 bases). Germline CDR1 SGHAT, CDR2 FQNNGV. Trimming took off 0 bases at V and 5 bases at J, with 17 bases between the two ends. The CDR3 has 17 amino acids. CDR3 amino acids: CASSLDQGRLRDNEQFF. The DNA of the CDR3 is TGTGCCAGCAGCTTAGATCAGGGTAGGCTTCGGGACAATGAGCAGTTCTTC.

This rearrangement joins TRBV29-1 to TRBJ2-1; 13 nucleotides line up with TRBD2. Per germline, CDR1 SQVTM and CDR2 ANQGSEA. J gave up 8 bases and V 1 base, and 5 bases lay outside the gene matches. The CDR3 is made up of 15 amino acids. In DNA form, the CDR3 reads TGCAGCGTTGAAGGACTAGCGGGGGGCCCCCATGAGCAGTTCTTC. As protein: CSVEGLAGGPHEQFF.

The table lists this clonotype with many counts. This chain connects TRBV2 to TRBJ2-7; D gene unclear. This CDR3 is 13 amino acids long. Germline V CDR1 and CDR2: SNHLY, FYNNEI. The ends were cut back, 2 bases at V and 4 bases at J, with 9 bases in the middle. The CDR3 spells CASSESSSYEQYF. CDR3 coding DNA: TGTGCCAGCAGTGAAAGTAGTTCTTACGAGCAGTACTTC.

This clonotype showed up many times. The rearrangement uses TRBV28 and TRBJ2-2; D not resolved. V dropped 4 bases and J dropped 0 bases, with 15 bases sitting between them. Germline values: CDR1 MDHEN, CDR2 SYDVKM. This CDR3 comprises 17 residues. DNA of the CDR3: TGTGCCAGCAGTTGGCCCCTATCACCCGCGAACACCGGGGAGCTGTTTTTT. Its translation is CASSWPLSPANTGELFF. The full variable domain, with the rest looked up from reference TRBV28 and TRBJ2-2, is DVKVTQSSRYLVKRTGEKVFLECVQDMDHENMFWYRQDPGLGLRLIYFSYDVKMKEKGDIPEGYSVSREKKERFSLILESASTNQTSMYLCASSWPLSPANTGELFFGEGSRLTVL.

The chain recombines TRBV3-1 with TRBJ2-7; D remains unclear. This CDR3 region has 11 residues. V shed 0 bases and J shed 7 bases, with 4 bases lying between them. Looked up from germline, CDR1 is LGHDT and CDR2 is YNNKEL (reference sequence). The CDR3 coding sequence is TGTGCCAGCAGCCAAGAGTGGGAGCAGTACTTC. Residues: CASSQEWEQYF.

The sample holds many counts of this clonotype. The chain links TRBV27 to TRBJ1-1; 9 bases match TRBD1. In germline, CDR1 is MNHEY, CDR2 SMNVEV (reference sequence). After removal of 4 bases from V and 2 bases from J, the junction contained 8 bases not matched to a gene. The CDR3 is 16 amino acids. The CDR3 DNA reads TGTGCCAGCAGTTCGTCAAGGACAGGGGAAAACACTGAAGCTTTCTTT. Translating it yields CASSSSRTGENTEAFF.

Many counts were recorded for this clonotype. The chain couples TRBV29-1 to TRBJ1-2; 9 nucleotides match TRBD1. CDR3 length: 13 amino acids. Per germline, CDR1 SQVTM and CDR2 ANQGSEA. With 5 bases clipped from V and 2 bases from J, the junction kept 3 bases outside the gene matches. The CDR3 sequence: CSVPTGGNYGYTF. DNA of the CDR3: TGCAGCGTTCCGACAGGGGGAAACTATGGCTACACCTTC.

This clonotype was seen many times. The chain is built from TRBV12-3 or TRBV12-4 and TRBJ2-3, with 7 positions matching TRBD2. The CDR3 spans 15 residues. V shed 5 bases and J 6 bases; nucleotides not matched to a gene: 11. This CDR3 is CASSLTIAGPDTQYF. In nucleotides, the CDR3 is TGTGCCAGCAGTCTAACTATAGCGGGCCCGGATACGCAGTATTTT.

This clonotype turned up a few times. The V and J genes are TRBV29-1 and TRBJ2-3; D could derive from TRBD1 or TRBD2 (6 bases each). The CDR3 length is 15 residues. Per the germline V gene, CDR1 is SQVTM and CDR2 is ANQGSEA. The V end lost 2 bases, the J end lost 4 bases, and 16 bases lay between the germline ends. DNA of the CDR3: TGCAGCGTTGAACTAGGTGGGGGGCGGCCAGATACGCAGTATTTT. Amino acids: CSVELGGGRPDTQYF.

The J gene is TRBJ2-5, the V gene TRBV7-3; TRBD2 matches 7 bases. Germline V gives CDR1 SGHTA, CDR2 FQGTGA. The V gene end was trimmed by 2 bases and the J gene end by 5 bases; junction bases not matched to a gene: 8. This CDR3 comprises 15 residues. The CDR3 protein is CASSLSPGREETQYF. CDR3 in DNA: TGTGCCAGCAGCTTATCCCCGGGGAGGGAGGAGACCCAGTACTTC. Looking up the rest from reference TRBV7-3 and TRBJ2-5 gives the full variable domain: GAGVSQTPSNKVTEKGKYVELRCDPISGHTALYWYRQSLGQGPEFLIYFQGTGAADDSGLPNDRFFAVRPEGSVSTLKIQRTERGDSAVYLCASSLSPGREETQYFGPGTRLLVL.

This clonotype was seen only a few times. The chain links TRBV4-1 to TRBJ1-5; the D gene is possibly TRBD1 (5 bases). Germline loops: CDR1 MGHRA, CDR2 YSYEKL. The CDR3 contains 14 residues. V lost 0 bases and J lost 7, with 10 bases in between. This chain's CDR3 is CASSQEGVEQPQHF. The DNA of the CDR3 is TGCGCCAGCAGCCAAGAGGGGGTGGAACAGCCCCAGCATTTT.

This chain links TRBV12-3 or TRBV12-4 with TRBJ2-7; D gene uncertain. The length of the CDR3 is 11 residues. V was clipped by 8 bases and J by 6 bases, with 11 bases between them. The CDR3 bases are TGTGCCAGCGTAAAAGGGTCCGAGCAGTACTTC. Translating it yields CASVKGSEQYF.

The sample holds many counts of this clonotype. The chain links TRBV4-1 to TRBJ1-6; D call uncertain. CDR1 MGHRA and CDR2 YSYEKL come from the germline V gene. V dropped 1 base and J dropped 10 bases, with 14 bases sitting between them. The CDR3 covers 15 residues. The CDR3 DNA reads as TGCGCCAGCAGCCAAGGATTACCCCCGGGGTCACCCCTCCACTTT. It encodes CASSQGLPPGSPLHF.